The sequence of this T cell receptor beta chain was determined in a study of cytomegalovirus exposure and HLA in healthy donors. CDR1 and CDR2 (germline): SGHRS, YFSETQ. The CDR3 contains 13 residues. The V gene end was trimmed by 2 bases and the J gene end by 8 bases; junction bases not matched to a gene: 1. Turning to this clone: Antigen specificity is unknown.

Generated by immunoSEQ multiplex PCR, the TCRdb table keeps only in-frame clones and is missing some. The sample yields fewer than 200,000 clones, 75% to 95% seen once. Study outcomes and limitations: Reports credit the classifier with highly specific, highly sensitive diagnosis of cytomegalovirus status.

The receptor's source is a woman aged 18-29 years in good health and CMV-seropositive. The source material was PBMCs. The chain joins TRBV5-1 to TRBJ1-6, with 7 bases that match TRBD1. This chain's CDR3 is CASSFTGDSPLHF. DNA for the CDR3: TGCGCCAGCAGCTTTACAGGGGATTCACCCCTCCACTTT. Together with reference TRBV5-1 and TRBJ1-6, the CDR3 gives the full variable domain: KAGVTQTPRYLIKTRGQQVTLSCSPISGHRSVSWYQQTPGQGLQFLFEYFSETQRNKGNFPGRFSGRQFSNSRSEMNVSTLELGDSALYLCASSFTGDSPLHFGNGTRLTVT.